The text below deals with one T cell receptor beta chain. This record belongs to a study of cytomegalovirus exposure and HLA in healthy donors. CDR1 is MNHEY, CDR2 SMNVEV, per germline (reference sequence). J lost 4 bases, V lost 6 bases, and 8 bases had no gene match. This CDR3 spans 14 amino acids. Primers: 60 Vbeta forward and 13 Jbeta reverse. Libraries were prepared by immunoSEQ multiplex PCR; TCRdb keeps only in-frame clonotypes and omits some of them. The sample data list approximately 190,000 clones. This TCR came from a boy younger than 18 in good health and CMV-seronegative. The sample was PBMCs. V gene TRBV27 combines with J gene TRBJ1-2, with 7 bases lining up with TRBD1. The CDR3 loop is CASRAEGQFYGYTF. CDR3 coding DNA: TGTGCCAGCAGAGCCGAGGGACAGTTCTATGGCTACACCTTC.